Below, 32 T cell receptor beta chains from the same sample are listed, as sequenced in a study of beta chain features in type 1 diabetes. Reverse transcribing all isolated RNA meant expressed TCRB transcripts were sequenced. Clones were read by immunoSEQ multiplex PCR, and TCRdb kept only the in-frame ones, dropping some. The table includes hundreds of thousands of clones, about 14% detected once. Sample: naive CD4+ T cells from blood. Source of these receptors: a young man in good health.

The genes are TRBV2 and TRBJ1-1; 10 bases agree with TRBD1. Germline V gene data show CDR1 as SNHLY and CDR2 as FYNNEI. V was pared by 6 bases and J by 4 bases, with 17 bases of the junction left unmatched. CDR3 length equals 18 residues. The CDR3 DNA sequence: TGTGCCAGCAGAGAATACGGGACAGGGGAATTCTATAGCACTGAAGCTTTCTTT. It encodes CASREYGTGEFYSTEAFF.

The genes are TRBV18 and TRBJ2-1; TRBD2 matches 9 bases. Trimming took 4 bases from V and 0 from J; bases not matched to a gene: 1. Per the germline V gene, CDR1 is KGHSH and CDR2 is LQKENI. The CDR3 spans 15 residues. CDR3 bases: TGTGCCAGCTCACTTAGCGGGAGCTCCTACAATGAGCAGTTCTTC. Amino acids: CASSLSGSSYNEQFF. Looking up the rest from reference TRBV18 and TRBJ2-1 gives the full variable domain: NAGVMQNPRHLVRRRGQEARLRCSPMKGHSHVYWYRQLPEEGLKFMVYLQKENIIDESGMPKERFSAEFPKEGPSILRIQQVVRGDSAAYFCASSLSGSSYNEQFFGPGTRLTVL.

This clone was detected once. The chain uses TRBV28 and TRBJ2-5; D uncertain. Germline V gene data show CDR1 as MDHEN and CDR2 as SYDVKM. The CDR3 is made up of 12 amino acids. The ends were cut back, 6 bases at V and 5 bases at J, with 10 bases in the middle. The CDR3 spells CASSPSWETQYF. The CDR3 nucleotides are TGTGCCAGCAGCCCTTCCTGGGAGACCCAGTACTTC.

Of note for this clone: This CDR3 is also generated by other DNA sequences in the sample. V and J are TRBV18 and TRBJ2-3; 14 nucleotides match TRBD2. CDR3 length: 17 residues. CDR1 and CDR2 from the germline V gene are KGHSH and LQKENI. V dropped 3 bases and J dropped 1; count of bases not matched to a gene: 3. The CDR3 DNA sequence: TGTGCCAGCTCACCGCCGGGACTAGCGGGGGGCACAGATACGCAGTATTTT. This translates into CASSPPGLAGGTDTQYF.

The chain carries TRBV6-1 and TRBJ2-3; D is ambiguous. Trimming took off 8 bases at V and 2 bases at J, with 5 bases between the two ends. CDR1 is MNHNS, CDR2 SASEGT, per germline. This CDR3 spans 11 amino acids. CDR3 in amino acids: CASLPTDTQYF. CDR3 coding DNA: TGTGCCAGCCTTCCCACAGATACGCAGTATTTT.

In its sample, this clone was seen a few times. This chain connects TRBV7-2 to TRBJ2-7, with 9 positions matching TRBD2. The CDR3 has 16 residues. The V segment lost 5 bases and the J segment 4 bases; nucleotides outside the gene matches: 12. Germline CDR1 and CDR2: SGHTA and FQGNSA. CDR3 sequence reads: CASSPRRLAGIYEQYF. DNA of the CDR3: TGTGCCAGCAGCCCTCGAAGGCTAGCGGGAATATACGAGCAGTACTTC.

This clone was detected only a few times. The rearrangement joins TRBV7-2 to TRBJ2-7; 9 bases line up with TRBD1. Germline V gene lookup returns CDR1 SGHTA and CDR2 FQGNSA. The junction had 6 bases not matched to a gene; V was cut back by 5 bases and J by 4 bases. The CDR3 runs to 14 residues. The CDR3 sequence: CASSAGQGLYEQYF. CDR3 sequence (DNA): TGTGCCAGCAGCGCGGGACAGGGTTTATACGAGCAGTACTTC.

The chain employs TRBV6-5 and TRBJ2-3, with 12 bases matching TRBD1. Germline CDR1 reads MNHEY; CDR2 reads SVGAGI. This CDR3 spans 16 amino acids. The ends lost 0 bases at V and 4 bases at J; junction bases unmatched: 2. CDR3 bases: TGTGCCAGCAGTTACTCAGGGACAGGGGGCGCAGATACGCAGTATTTT. Translated, it gives CASSYSGTGGADTQYF.

The chain couples TRBV5-1 to TRBJ2-7; 7 bases match TRBD1. With V trimmed by 4 bases and J by 0 bases, 7 bases remained unmatched. The germline gives CDR1 SGHRS, CDR2 YFSETQ. The CDR3 runs to 15 residues. DNA of the CDR3: TGCGCCAGCAGCGAAGGGGGCTTTAGCTCCTACGAGCAGTACTTC. This sequence encodes CASSEGGFSSYEQYF. The full variable domain, completed using reference TRBV5-1 and TRBJ2-7, is KAGVTQTPRYLIKTRGQQVTLSCSPISGHRSVSWYQQTPGQGLQFLFEYFSETQRNKGNFPGRFSGRQFSNSRSEMNVSTLELGDSALYLCASSEGGFSSYEQYFGPGTRLTVT.

This chain joins TRBV28 and TRBJ2-7; 7 bases align to TRBD1. After removal of 10 bases from V and 5 bases from J, the junction contained 17 bases not matched to a gene. The germline gives CDR1 MDHEN, CDR2 SYDVKM. There are 15 residues in the CDR3. The CDR3 sequence is CATESSAQGTNEQYF. The DNA of the CDR3 is TGTGCCACCGAGTCTTCGGCACAGGGGACCAACGAGCAGTACTTC.

The V call is TRBV7-9, the J call TRBJ1-5; D is possibly TRBD1 (5 bases). CDR1 and CDR2 (germline): SEHNR, FQNEAQ (reference sequence). This CDR3 comprises 15 residues. V was trimmed by 1 base and J by 3 bases, leaving 10 bases between them. The CDR3 DNA sequence: TGTGCCAGCAGCTTAGGGGGACGGTACAATCAGCCCCAGCATTTT. Translation gives CASSLGGRYNQPQHF.

The CDR3 sequence: CASRSDRAYEQYF. The CDR3 region has the DNA TGTGCCAGCAGATCGGACAGGGCCTACGAGCAGTACTTC. The chain carries TRBV9 and TRBJ2-7, with 8 positions matching TRBD1. CDR1 and CDR2 from the germline V gene are SGDLS and YYNGEE. The CDR3 contains 13 residues. The V gene end was trimmed by 5 bases and the J gene end by 2 bases; junction bases not matched to a gene: 3.

The CDR3 coding sequence is TGCGCCAGCAGCCGAGCGGGGACGGCAGCTAACTATGGCTACACCTTC. Its protein is CASSRAGTAANYGYTF. V and J are TRBV4-3 and TRBJ1-2; the D gene is possibly TRBD1 (5 bases). This CDR3 has 16 residues. Trimming cost V 4 bases and J 0 bases, with 15 bases left between them. The germline gives CDR1 LGHNA, CDR2 YSLEER.

Concerning this clone itself: Additional DNA sequences in this sample encode the identical CDR3. CDR3: CASSLDRENEQFF. The CDR3 region has the DNA TGTGCCAGCAGCTTGGACCGGGAAAATGAGCAGTTCTTC. V is TRBV7-3 and J is TRBJ2-1; D is possibly TRBD2 (5 bases). The CDR3 contains 13 residues. The V and J ends lost 3 bases and 7 bases respectively, with 10 bases between them. Germline values: CDR1 SGHTA, CDR2 FQGTGA.

CDR3 in DNA: TGTGCCAGCAGCTTAGAGTGGACAGTCGGGGAGCTGTTTTTT. It specifies CASSLEWTVGELFF. The rearrangement joins TRBV7-2 to TRBJ2-2; D perhaps matches TRBD1 (6 bases). Germline V gives CDR1 SGHTA, CDR2 FQGNSA. This CDR3 has 14 residues. Trimming left V 1 base short and J 7 bases short, with 10 bases between.

In its sample, this clone was seen once. This may arise from a read error, as a much more abundant clone is one base away. Other DNA variants within this sample encode the same CDR3. The V gene is TRBV28, the J gene TRBJ2-3; D gene unclear. V lost 6 bases and J 3 bases, leaving 4 bases between the germline ends. This CDR3 is built from 11 residues. Germline CDR1 and CDR2: MDHEN and SYDVKM. CDR3 protein: CASSTTDTQYF. The CDR3 bases are TGTGCCAGCAGCACTACAGATACGCAGTATTTT.

This clone came up a few times. The chain is built from TRBV28 and TRBJ2-2; 12 nucleotides align to TRBD1. CDR3 length: 14 amino acids. Germline loops: CDR1 MDHEN, CDR2 SYDVKM. Trimming cost V 6 bases and J 6 bases; bases outside gene matches: 2. This CDR3 is CASRWDRGPGELFF. As DNA, the CDR3 is TGTGCCAGCAGATGGGACAGGGGGCCCGGGGAGCTGTTTTTT.

This chain uses TRBV29-1 with TRBJ2-1; 11 bases are shared with TRBD1. The CDR3 runs to 16 residues. Germline values: CDR1 SQVTM, CDR2 ANQGSEA. The ends lost 5 bases at V and 7 bases at J; junction bases unmatched: 13. The CDR3 spells CSVRRPGQGGLNEQFF. The CDR3 coding sequence is TGCAGCGTTAGGAGACCGGGACAGGGGGGACTGAATGAGCAGTTCTTC.

There are a few counts of this clone. The chain combines TRBV5-1 with TRBJ1-1; 8 bases match TRBD1. This CDR3 has 13 amino acids. V lost 4 bases and J lost 8; bases outside the gene matches: 7. Per the germline V gene, CDR1 is SGHRS and CDR2 is YFSETQ. The CDR3 DNA follows: TGCGCCAGCAGCACTCCCAGGGGGCACGAAGCTTTCTTT. It encodes CASSTPRGHEAFF.

This clone was found many times. The chain uses TRBV7-9 and TRBJ2-3, with TRBD2 identical over 10 bases. The CDR3 is 14 amino acids. The junction had 11 bases not matched to a gene; V was cut back by 11 bases and J by 6 bases. The germline V gene has CDR1 SEHNR and CDR2 FQNEAQ (reference sequence). The CDR3 loop is CAGALAGAGDTQYF. The DNA of the CDR3 is TGTGCCGGCGCGCTAGCGGGGGCAGGGGATACGCAGTATTTT.

In this sample, this clone turned up a few times. The V gene is TRBV18, the J gene TRBJ2-3; D remains unclear. Deletions cut 3 bases from V and 4 bases from J, with 5 bases between. The V gene's germline CDR1 is KGHSH and CDR2 LQKENI. The CDR3 extends over 12 amino acids. Here the CDR3 reads CASSPIADTQYF. The CDR3 DNA reads TGTGCCAGCTCACCGATCGCAGATACGCAGTATTTT.

CDR3 DNA sequence: TGTGCCAGCAGGGCAGGGTCTAACAATGAGCAGTTCTTC. It codes for CASRAGSNNEQFF. J is TRBJ2-1 and V is TRBV27; a weak D match, TRBD1 (5 bases). The CDR3 has 13 residues. V dropped 6 bases and J dropped 5 bases, with 11 bases sitting between them. Germline V gene lookup returns CDR1 MNHEY and CDR2 SMNVEV (reference sequence).

This clone has just a few counts. This chain links TRBV4-2 with TRBJ1-2; no firm D call. Trimming cost V 0 bases and J 3 bases, with 14 bases left between them. The CDR3 extends over 16 amino acids. The germline CDR1 and CDR2 sequences are LGHNA and YNFKEQ. The CDR3 region has the DNA TGTGCCAGCAGCCAAGATACAGCAAGTTTACACTATGGCTACACCTTC. Translated: CASSQDTASLHYGYTF.

This clone was recorded a few times. This sequence joins TRBV10-3 and TRBJ2-4, with a tentative D call TRBD1 (6 bases). The CDR3 is 16 residues long. Germline V lookup: CDR1 ENHRY, CDR2 SYGVKD. V was trimmed by 3 bases and J by 9 bases, leaving 21 bases between them. In DNA form, the CDR3 reads TGTGCCATCAGTGATTCCCCTTCTACAGGGTCGACCATTCAGTACTTC. Its protein is CAISDSPSTGSTIQYF.

This clone was counted a few times. This sequence joins TRBV18 and TRBJ1-1, with 9 bases aligning to TRBD1. The CDR3 has 15 amino acids. Germline loops: CDR1 KGHSH, CDR2 LQKENI. Trimming removed 3 bases from V and 1 base from J; junction bases left unmatched: 3. CDR3 region: CASSPLTGGNTEAFF. Here the CDR3 DNA reads TGTGCCAGCTCACCCCTGACAGGGGGGAACACTGAAGCTTTCTTT.

This clone was recorded a few times. The chain is built from TRBV7-8 and TRBJ1-2; 9 nucleotides agree with TRBD1. CDR3 length equals 15 residues. Germline assignment: CDR1 SGHVS and CDR2 FQNEAQ. The ends lost 4 bases at V and 4 bases at J; junction bases unmatched: 7. The CDR3 loop reads CASSSGTGSVYGYTF. The CDR3 nucleotides are TGTGCCAGCAGCTCCGGGACAGGGTCGGTCTATGGCTACACCTTC.

This clone was observed a few times. The V and J genes are TRBV5-4 and TRBJ2-1; TRBD2 is a possible D gene (5 bases). V was pared by 7 bases and J by 3 bases, with 14 bases between. Germline V gene lookup returns CDR1 SGHNT and CDR2 YYREEE (reference sequence). The CDR3 totals 14 residues. CDR3 residues: CASCSSGIYNEQFF. CDR3 DNA sequence: TGTGCCAGCTGCTCCTCGGGGATCTACAATGAGCAGTTCTTC.

This clone was counted only a few times. The CDR3 here is CASSLREKNYGYTF. The CDR3 DNA is TGTGCCAGCAGCTTAAGAGAAAAAAACTATGGCTACACCTTC. The chain combines TRBV7-9 with TRBJ1-2; unclear D gene. Trimming took off 2 bases at V and 2 bases at J, with 9 bases between the two ends. Looked up from germline, CDR1 is SEHNR and CDR2 is FQNEAQ (reference sequence). This CDR3 is 14 amino acids long.

The J gene is TRBJ2-2, the V gene TRBV19, with 8 nucleotides matching TRBD1. The junction had 9 bases not matched to a gene; V was cut back by 6 bases and J by 6 bases. The CDR3 consists of 15 residues. Germline V gene data show CDR1 as LNHDA and CDR2 as SQIVND (reference sequence). The CDR3 DNA reads TGTGCCAGTAGGACCGCGTGGACAGGGCCCGGGGAGCTGTTTTTT. Translating gives CASRTAWTGPGELFF.

This clone was found a few times. The chain has TRBV5-1 and TRBJ2-3, with 7 bases that match TRBD2. From germline, CDR1 is SGHRS and CDR2 YFSETQ. J was trimmed by 2 bases and V by 0 bases; bases with no gene match: 6. CDR3 length: 16 residues. The DNA of the CDR3 is TGCGCCAGCAGCTTGGGATCCAGCGGGGTCACAGATACGCAGTATTTT. Its protein product is CASSLGSSGVTDTQYF.

The V and J genes are TRBV9 and TRBJ1-2, with 9 bases that match TRBD1. The germline gives CDR1 SGDLS, CDR2 YYNGEE. Trimming took 2 bases from V and 6 from J; bases not matched to a gene: 14. This CDR3 region has 17 residues. CDR3 region: CASSVFHTTGGKNGYTF. The CDR3 nucleotides are TGTGCCAGCAGCGTTTTCCACACTACAGGGGGCAAGAATGGCTACACCTTC. The full variable domain, completed using reference TRBV9 and TRBJ1-2, is DSGVTQTPKHLITATGQRVTLRCSPRSGDLSVYWYQQSLDQGLQFLIQYYNGEERAKGNILERFSAQQFPDLHSELNLSSLELGDSALYFCASSVFHTTGGKNGYTFGSGTRLTVV.

This chain links TRBV9 with TRBJ2-5; tentatively, D is TRBD2 (5 bases). The CDR3 is made up of 13 amino acids. Between the trimmed V and J ends, which lost 4 bases and 5 bases, there was a span of 12 bases. The germline V gene encodes CDR1 SGDLS and CDR2 YYNGEE. The CDR3 coding sequence is TGTGCCAGCAGCAAAACCACGGGGGAGACCCAGTACTTC. It encodes CASSKTTGETQYF.